Listed below are T cell receptor beta chains from one sample, sequenced in a study of blood T cell repertoires in COVID-19. Generated by immunoSEQ multiplex PCR, the TCRdb table keeps only in-frame clones and is missing some. The sample carries 350,000 or so clones, 80% to 95% recorded once. The sample taken for sequencing was PBMCs or T cells enriched from blood (not recorded which). All receptors come from a woman aged 25 to 39 who had recovered from COVID-19. Both conserved end residues are part of each CDR3. A D gene is named only where the DNA matches it firmly. Clone size is stated in some rows and not others, as once, few, many or a class when expanded.

TRBV28	-	TRBJ1-5	-	CAAAGGTFNQPQHF	TGTGCCGCCGCGGGCGGGACCTTCAATCAGCCCCAGCATTTT
TRBV27	TRBD2	TRBJ2-1	-	CASRASGGAYYNEQFF	TGTGCCAGCAGGGCTAGCGGGGGAGCCTACTACAATGAGCAGTTCTTC
TRBV7-8	-	TRBJ2-7	-	CASSSTLTIEQYF	TGTGCCAGCAGCTCTACCCTAACTATCGAGCAGTACTTC
TRBV19	TRBD1	TRBJ1-5	-	CASNQQGFQPQHF	TGTGCCAGTAACCAACAGGGGTTTCAGCCCCAGCATTTT
TRBV5-1	-	TRBJ2-7	-	CASSLDGSYEQYF	TGCGCCAGCAGCTTGGACGGTTCCTACGAGCAGTACTTC
TRBV21-1	-	TRBJ1-1	-	CASSKARRLHMNTEAFF	TGTGCCAGCAGCAAAGCGCGGCGGCTCCACATGAACACTGAAGCTTTCTTT
TRBV19	-	TRBJ1-3	-	CASTTERGNTIYF	TGTGCCTCCACGACAGAAAGAGGAAACACCATATATTTT
TRBV7-6	-	TRBJ2-7	-	CASSLEADTYEQYF	TGTGCCAGCAGCTTAGAGGCAGACACCTACGAGCAGTACTTC
TRBV5-3	TRBD1	TRBJ2-5	-	CARSYISALGLPGQSQETQYF	TGTGCCAGAAGCTACATCTCGGCTTTGGGGCTGCCGGGACAGTCACAAGAGACCCAGTACTTC
TRBV9	-	TRBJ1-2	-	CASSLSGGHGDGYTF	TGTGCCAGCAGCCTTAGCGGGGGGCACGGGGATGGCTACACCTTC
TRBV13	TRBD2	TRBJ2-1	-	CASSFPSGGYNEQFF	TGTGCCAGCAGCTTTCCCTCGGGAGGGTATAATGAGCAGTTCTTC
TRBV4-1	-	TRBJ2-7	-	CASSLGTQSYEQYF	TGCGCCAGCAGCCTCGGGACTCAGAGCTACGAGCAGTACTTC
TRBV7-9	-	TRBJ1-5	-	CASSYLDSNQPQHF	TGTGCCAGCAGCTACCTAGACAGCAATCAGCCCCAGCATTTT
TRBV6-5	-	TRBJ2-7	-	CASSRNGGGYEQYF	TGTGCCAGCAGCCGCAATGGGGGAGGCTACGAGCAGTACTTC
TRBV7-3	-	TRBJ2-1	-	CASSLWGGSYNEQFF	TGTGCCAGCAGCTTATGGGGCGGCTCCTACAATGAGCAGTTCTTC
TRBV28	TRBD1	TRBJ1-2	-	CASSFEGASGYTF	TGTGCCAGCAGTTTCGAGGGGGCAAGTGGCTACACCTTC
TRBV11-2	TRBD2	TRBJ2-1	-	CASSHPGLAGRGSYNEQFF	TGTGCCAGCAGTCACCCGGGACTAGCGGGAAGGGGCTCCTACAATGAGCAGTTCTTC
TRBV18	TRBD1	TRBJ2-7	-	CASSPDRGGEQYF	TGTGCCAGCTCCCCGGACAGGGGCGGCGAGCAGTACTTC
TRBV5-8	TRBD2	TRBJ2-7	-	CASSPRGVGLGGDYEQYF	TGTGCCAGCAGCCCCAGAGGTGTGGGCCTCGGGGGGGACTACGAGCAGTACTTC
TRBV9	-	TRBJ1-5	-	CASRGQMGQPQHF	TGTGCCAGCAGAGGACAGATGGGTCAGCCCCAGCATTTT
TRBV5-1	TRBD2	TRBJ2-1	-	CASRAGARNEQFF	TGCGCCAGCAGAGCGGGGGCGCGTAATGAGCAGTTCTTC
TRBV5-1	-	TRBJ2-5	-	CASSPGVYQETQYF	TGCGCCAGCAGCCCTGGAGTTTACCAAGAGACCCAGTACTTC
TRBV30	TRBD1	TRBJ1-4	-	CAWSIFGQGPTNEKLFF	TGTGCCTGGAGCATATTCGGACAGGGACCAACTAATGAAAAACTGTTTTTT
TRBV7-2	-	TRBJ2-5	-	CASSLSQGGKTQYF	TGTGCCAGCAGCTTAAGTCAGGGGGGCAAGACCCAGTACTTC
TRBV7-9	-	TRBJ1-6	-	CASSSWDIYNSPLHF	TGTGCCAGCAGCTCTTGGGACATCTATAATTCACCCCTCCACTTT
TRBV7-8	-	TRBJ2-7	-	CASSLGTGYEQYF	TGTGCCAGCAGCTTAGGTACGGGCTACGAGCAGTACTTC
TRBV19	TRBD1	TRBJ1-3	-	CASRGQENTIYF	TGTGCCAGCAGGGGACAGGAGAACACCATATATTTT
TRBV27	-	TRBJ2-5	-	CASSLSLTGQETQYF	TGTGCCAGCAGCCTATCATTGACAGGCCAAGAGACCCAGTACTTC
TRBV19	-	TRBJ1-1	-	CASSRTVNYDTEAFF	TGTGCCAGTAGTAGGACAGTAAACTACGACACTGAAGCTTTCTTT
TRBV11-3	TRBD1	TRBJ2-1	-	CASSSNRGLGPYNEQFF	TGTGCCAGCAGCTCAAACAGGGGCCTCGGGCCCTACAATGAGCAGTTCTTC
TRBV2	-	TRBJ1-6	-	CASRAFIRSNSPLHF	TGTGCCAGCAGGGCCTTTATCCGGAGTAATTCACCCCTCCACTTT
TRBV7-9	-	TRBJ2-5	-	CASSHRDQETQYF	TGTGCCAGCAGCCACCGGGATCAAGAGACCCAGTACTTC
TRBV11-2	TRBD2	TRBJ2-1	-	CASSYGRGEVGEQFF	TGTGCCAGCAGCTACGGGCGGGGGGAGGTTGGTGAGCAGTTCTTC
TRBV11-2	TRBD1	TRBJ1-5	-	CASSPDREFNQPQHF	TGTGCCAGCAGCCCGGACAGGGAGTTCAATCAGCCCCAGCATTTT
TRBV28	TRBD2	TRBJ2-7	-	CASLLAGAYEQYF	TGTGCCAGCTTACTAGCGGGAGCGTACGAGCAGTACTTC
TRBV28	TRBD1	TRBJ1-2	-	CASSLTGEFSYGYTF	TGTGCCAGCAGTCTGACAGGGGAATTTAGCTATGGCTACACCTTC
TRBV2	-	TRBJ1-6	-	CASAGSASYNSPLHF	TGTGCCAGCGCAGGGTCTGCCTCCTATAATTCACCCCTCCACTTT
TRBV6-5	TRBD2	TRBJ2-7	-	CASSSGTSVRYEQYF	TGTGCCAGCAGTTCCGGGACTAGCGTTCGCTACGAGCAGTACTTC
TRBV5-1	TRBD2	TRBJ2-7	once	CASSGGGASANYEQYF	TGCGCCAGCAGCGGGGGAGGGGCTAGCGCCAACTACGAGCAGTACTTC
TRBV4-3	-	TRBJ2-3	-	CASRQKMAGTDTQYF	TGCGCCAGCAGACAAAAAATGGCAGGGACAGATACGCAGTATTTT
TRBV6-6	-	TRBJ1-1	-	CASSYGLHTEAFF	TGTGCCAGCAGTTACGGACTCCACACTGAAGCTTTCTTT
TRBV7-8	TRBD1	TRBJ2-5	-	CASSRRGTGKGETQYF	TGTGCCAGCAGCCGGCGGGGGACAGGGAAGGGAGAGACCCAGTACTTC
TRBV5-1	TRBD1	TRBJ2-3	-	CASSLGQEGTDTQYF	TGCGCCAGCAGCTTAGGACAGGAAGGCACAGATACGCAGTATTTT
TRBV2	-	TRBJ1-3	-	CASTRYPLSGNTIYF	TGTGCCAGCACCAGGTATCCTCTAAGTGGAAACACCATATATTTT
TRBV9	TRBD2	TRBJ2-3	once	CASSPRLAGDTQYF	TGTGCCAGCAGCCCCCGACTAGCAGGGGATACGCAGTATTTT
TRBV3-1/TRBV3-2	TRBD1	TRBJ1-3	once	CASSQMTGAGNTIYF	TGTGCCAGCAGCCAGATGACAGGGGCTGGAAACACCATATATTTT
TRBV19	TRBD1	TRBJ1-2	-	CASSMSDRGRDYGYTF	TGTGCCAGTAGTATGTCGGACAGGGGGCGAGACTATGGCTACACCTTC
TRBV24-1	TRBD2	TRBJ2-1	-	CATSDETSGNEQFF	TGTGCCACCAGTGACGAAACTAGCGGCAATGAGCAGTTCTTC